What follows are 7 T cell receptor beta chains derived from one specimen sequenced in a study of Graves' ophthalmopathy and Graves' hyperthyroidism. RNA served as the template for amplifying TCR beta CDR3 regions. Following a first-round RT-PCR that used HTBI primers, a second-round multiplex PCR was carried out. MiXCR, run by TCRdb on the multiplex PCR reads, gives a single entry per CDR3 protein. This sample yields hundreds of thousands of distinct CDR3 sequences, of which around 21% are seen a single time; under 3% belongs to the top ten. Material: peripheral blood. Receptor source: a woman aged 18-35 years with stable Graves' hyperthyroidism.

In this sample, this clonotype turned up many times. The rearrangement links TRBV2 to TRBJ2-5; the D call may be TRBD1 or TRBD2 (5 bases each). The germline V gene encodes CDR1 SNHLY and CDR2 FYNNEI. The CDR3 contains 16 residues. The V end lost 0 bases, the J end lost 3 bases, and 14 bases lay between the germline ends. The CDR3 is CASSEAIWGFKETQYF. The CDR3 DNA reads TGTGCCAGCAGTGAAGCGATTTGGGGGTTTAAAGAGACCCAGTACTTC.

This clonotype was detected ten times or more. The J gene is TRBJ2-7, the V gene TRBV10-1; the D is unclear. The germline gives CDR1 WNHNN, CDR2 SYGVQD (reference sequence). V lost 3 bases and J lost 5, with 5 bases in between. The CDR3 totals 11 residues. In nucleotides, the CDR3 is TGCGCCAGCAGTGATGGGGACGAGCAGTACTTC. Translated, it gives CASSDGDEQYF.

Many counts were recorded for this clonotype. This sequence joins TRBV19 and TRBJ2-7; D ambiguous. The length of the CDR3 is 13 residues. Trimming took 7 bases from V and 0 from J, leaving 10 bases between them. CDR1 LNHDA and CDR2 SQIVND come from the germline V gene (reference sequence). The CDR3 nucleotides are TGTGCCAGTAAGGAGAGGAGCTCCTACGAGCAGTACTTC. It yields the protein CASKERSSYEQYF.

This clonotype has more than one count but fewer than ten. V is TRBV11-1 and J is TRBJ2-7; 8 bases align to TRBD2. This CDR3 region has 16 residues. Losses at the gene ends were 1 base for V and 0 bases for J; bases not matched to a gene: 5. In germline, CDR1 is SGHAT, CDR2 FQDESV (reference sequence). CDR3 protein: CASSLGTSRHSYEQYF. The CDR3 region has the DNA TGTGCCAGCAGCTTAGGGACTAGCCGTCACTCCTACGAGCAGTACTTC.

This clonotype occurred a few times. One base away lies a much larger clone, so this may be a sequencing read error. V gene TRBV3-1 combines with J gene TRBJ2-7; D uncertain. Germline CDR1 is LGHDT and CDR2 is YNNKEL (reference sequence). CDR3 length: 12 residues. CDR3 residues: CASSQDGRWQHF. In DNA, the CDR3 is TGTGCCAGCAGCCAAGACGGGCGCTGGCAGCACTTC.

This clonotype was found many times. The genes are TRBV27 and TRBJ2-2; 7 bases line up with TRBD1. CDR3 length: 14 residues. Germline CDR1 MNHEY, CDR2 SMNVEV (reference sequence). Losses at the gene ends were 7 bases for V and 5 bases for J; bases not matched to a gene: 7. CDR3 sequence (DNA): TGTGCCAGCACCGACAGGGTTGGGACCGGGGAGCTGTTTTTT. This translates into CASTDRVGTGELFF.

The chain is built from TRBV20-1 and TRBJ2-5; TRBD2 aligns across 11 bases. CDR3 size: 15 residues. From germline, CDR1 is DFQATT and CDR2 SNEGSKA (reference sequence). V shed 6 bases and J 4 bases; nucleotides not matched to a gene: 10. CDR3 coding DNA: TGCAGTGCCCCGGGACTAGCGGCTGGGGTAGAGACCCAGTACTTC. This gives the protein CSAPGLAAGVETQYF.